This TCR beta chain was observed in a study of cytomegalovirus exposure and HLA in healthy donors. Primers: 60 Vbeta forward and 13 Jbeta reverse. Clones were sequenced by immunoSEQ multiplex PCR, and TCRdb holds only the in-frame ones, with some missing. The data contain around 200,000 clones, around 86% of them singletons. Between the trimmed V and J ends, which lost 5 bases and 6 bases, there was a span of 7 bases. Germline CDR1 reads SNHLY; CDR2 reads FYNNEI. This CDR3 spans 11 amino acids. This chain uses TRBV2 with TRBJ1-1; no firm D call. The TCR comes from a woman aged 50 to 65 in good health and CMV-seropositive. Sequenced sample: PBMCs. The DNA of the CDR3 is TGTGCCAGCAGTTTTTATTCTGAAGCTTTCTTT. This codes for CASSFYSEAFF.